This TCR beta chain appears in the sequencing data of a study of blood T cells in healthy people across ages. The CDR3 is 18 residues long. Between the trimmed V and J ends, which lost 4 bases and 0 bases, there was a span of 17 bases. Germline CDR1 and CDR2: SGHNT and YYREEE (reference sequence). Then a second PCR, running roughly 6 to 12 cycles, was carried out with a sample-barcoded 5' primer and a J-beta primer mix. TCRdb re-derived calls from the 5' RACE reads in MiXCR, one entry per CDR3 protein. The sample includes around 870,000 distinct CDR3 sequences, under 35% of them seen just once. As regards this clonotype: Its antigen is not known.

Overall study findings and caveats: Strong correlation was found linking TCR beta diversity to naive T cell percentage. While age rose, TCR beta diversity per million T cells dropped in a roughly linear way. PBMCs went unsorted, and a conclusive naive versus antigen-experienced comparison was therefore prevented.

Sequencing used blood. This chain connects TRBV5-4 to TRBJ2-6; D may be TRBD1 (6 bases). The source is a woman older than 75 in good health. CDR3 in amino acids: CASSARDTGPSGANVLTF. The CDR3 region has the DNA TGTGCCAGCAGCGCCCGGGACACCGGACCCTCTGGGGCCAACGTCCTGACTTTC. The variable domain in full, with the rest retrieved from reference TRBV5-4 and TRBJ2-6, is ETGVTQSPTHLIKTRGQQVTLRCSSQSGHNTVSWYQQALGQGPQFIFQYYREEENGRGNFPPRFSGLQFPNYSSELNVNALELDDSALYLCASSARDTGPSGANVLTFGAGSRLTVL.